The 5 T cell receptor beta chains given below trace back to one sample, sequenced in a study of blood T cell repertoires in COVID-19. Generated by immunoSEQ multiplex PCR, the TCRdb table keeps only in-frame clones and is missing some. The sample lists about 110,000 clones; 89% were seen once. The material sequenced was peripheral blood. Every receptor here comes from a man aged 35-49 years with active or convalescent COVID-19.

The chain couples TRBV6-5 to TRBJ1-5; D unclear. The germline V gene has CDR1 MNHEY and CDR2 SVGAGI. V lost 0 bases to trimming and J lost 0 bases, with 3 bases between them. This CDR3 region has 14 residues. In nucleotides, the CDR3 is TGTGCCAGCAGTTACTCTTATAGCAATCAGCCCCAGCATTTT. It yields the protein CASSYSYSNQPQHF.

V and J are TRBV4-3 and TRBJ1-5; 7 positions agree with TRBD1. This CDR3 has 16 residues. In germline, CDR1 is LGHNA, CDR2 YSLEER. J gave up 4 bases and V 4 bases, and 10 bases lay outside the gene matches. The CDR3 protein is CASSLEATGFNQPQHF. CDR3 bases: TGCGCCAGCAGCCTCGAAGCGACAGGGTTTAATCAGCCCCAGCATTTT.

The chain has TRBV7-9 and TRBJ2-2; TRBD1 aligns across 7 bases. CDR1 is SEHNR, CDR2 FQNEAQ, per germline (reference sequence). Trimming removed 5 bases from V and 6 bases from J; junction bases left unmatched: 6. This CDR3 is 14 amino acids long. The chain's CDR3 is CASSHLQGAGELFF. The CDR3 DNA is TGTGCCAGCAGCCATCTGCAGGGGGCCGGGGAGCTGTTTTTT. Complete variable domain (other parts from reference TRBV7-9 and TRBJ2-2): DTGVSQNPRHKITKRGQNVTFRCDPISEHNRLYWYRQTLGQGPEFLTYFQNEAQLEKSRLLSDRFSAERPKGSFSTLEIQRTEQGDSAMYLCASSHLQGAGELFFGEGSRLTVL.

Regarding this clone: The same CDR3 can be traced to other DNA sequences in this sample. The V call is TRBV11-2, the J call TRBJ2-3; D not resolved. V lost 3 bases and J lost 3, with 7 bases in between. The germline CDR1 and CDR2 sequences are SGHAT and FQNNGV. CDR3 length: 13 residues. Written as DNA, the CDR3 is TGTGCCAGCAGCTTTTCTCGGACAGATACGCAGTATTTT. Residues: CASSFSRTDTQYF.

CDR3 region: CASSTTLPQGPIYGYTF. The CDR3 region has the DNA TGTGCCAGTAGTACCACACTTCCACAGGGCCCCATCTATGGCTACACCTTC. This rearrangement joins TRBV19 to TRBJ1-2; possible D gene TRBD1, 6 bases. V was pared by 4 bases and J by 4 bases, with 22 bases between. The CDR3 is made up of 17 amino acids. The germline gives CDR1 LNHDA, CDR2 SQIVND (reference sequence).